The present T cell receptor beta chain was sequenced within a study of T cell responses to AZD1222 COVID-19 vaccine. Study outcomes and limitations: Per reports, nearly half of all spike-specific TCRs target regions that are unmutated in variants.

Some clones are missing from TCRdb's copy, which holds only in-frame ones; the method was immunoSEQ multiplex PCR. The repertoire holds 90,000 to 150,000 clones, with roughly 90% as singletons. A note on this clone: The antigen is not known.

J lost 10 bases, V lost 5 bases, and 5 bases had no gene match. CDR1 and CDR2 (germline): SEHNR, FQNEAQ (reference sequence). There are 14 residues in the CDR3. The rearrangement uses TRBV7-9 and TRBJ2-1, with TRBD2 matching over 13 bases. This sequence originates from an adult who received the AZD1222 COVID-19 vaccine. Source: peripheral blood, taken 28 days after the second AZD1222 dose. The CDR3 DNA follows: TGTGCCAGCAGCCAGGGACTAGCGGGAAAGGAGCAGTTCTTC. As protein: CASSQGLAGKEQFF.